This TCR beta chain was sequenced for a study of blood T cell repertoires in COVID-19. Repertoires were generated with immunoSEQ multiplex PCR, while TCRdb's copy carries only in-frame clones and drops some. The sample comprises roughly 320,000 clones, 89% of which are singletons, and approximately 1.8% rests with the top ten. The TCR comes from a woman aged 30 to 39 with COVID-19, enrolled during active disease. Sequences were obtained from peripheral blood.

CDR3 in DNA: TGTGCCACCAGCCATCGACAGGGGGCCACGGATACGCAGTATTTT. It is translated as CATSHRQGATDTQYF. The chain is built from TRBV24-1 and TRBJ2-3; 10 nucleotides line up with TRBD1. Germline V CDR1 and CDR2: KGHDR, SFDVKD. V lost 7 bases and J lost 6; bases outside the gene matches: 9. This CDR3 has 15 amino acids.